The entry that follows covers one T cell receptor beta chain sequence. There are 14 residues in the CDR3. The junction had 1 base not matched to a gene; V was cut back by 2 bases and J by 4 bases. Germline loops: CDR1 SGHRS, CDR2 YFSETQ. The data derive from a study of blood T cell repertoires in COVID-19. Whole-study context: Samples came from the United States, Italy and Spain, spanning acute and convalescent COVID-19. Sample material is recorded as cDNA or gDNA derived from T cells, B-cell-depleted T cells, or PBMCs.

In the original workflow: Quantification of nucleated cells was approximated via reference gene primer amplification. Assay: immunoSEQ multiplex PCR; the TCRdb copy retains only in-frame clones and omits some. D and trimming come from the DNA, and the V and J calls and clone size come from that table. The sample consists of some 7,000 clones, about nine tenths of them appearing once. This receptor was identified in a human donor in a cohort sampled during active COVID-19. This chain links TRBV5-1 with TRBJ1-5, with TRBD1 matching 9 bases. Sequencing was performed on peripheral blood. CDR3 nucleotides: TGCGCCAGCAGCTTAGGGACAGGGAATCAGCCCCAGCATTTT. It codes for CASSLGTGNQPQHF.